This T cell receptor beta chain was found in a study of cytomegalovirus exposure and HLA in healthy donors (dated 2017 in TCRdb). With respect to the entire study: An earlier analysis of around 600 of the donors reported more than 250 Gb of sequence data and 100 million to 130 million unique TCR beta sequences from about 180 million T cells. An early release that covered several hundred HLA-typed donors contained approximately 300 gigabases of sequencing data and around 80 million unique TCR sequences. Among the roughly 400 genotyped donors, 75% to 90% belonged to the genetic ancestry cluster associated with self-reported Caucasian donors. The study aimed to test whether signatures of past pathogen exposure could be identified by cataloging public T cell receptors. The study used immunosequencing to profile the T cell repertoires of approximately 640 subjects and linked those repertoires to cytomegalovirus serostatus. Along with the roughly 670-subject first cohort, a separate validation cohort of approximately 110 different subjects was used. To predict cytomegalovirus infection status, the study brought together high-throughput TCR immunosequencing, statistical association of individual TCRs with disease status, and machine learning. To study patterns of TCR occurrence, a later analysis re-analyzed previously published TCR beta repertoires from under 750 donors and added high-resolution HLA genotyping. Rather than drawing on any new phenotypic data, the later analysis identified candidate immune exposures from TCR beta sequences and the way those sequences occurred across donors. In an earlier analysis of several hundred of the donors, high-throughput TCR beta sequencing was used to judge whether each TCR beta V gene segment behaved as functional or pseudogenic. Donor age, sex, ethnicity and CMV serostatus were collected together with the repertoire data. In a later genetic analysis, genome-wide SNP genotypes for about 55% of the roughly 670 donors were used, and that subset was treated as a discovery cohort. Every repertoire in the discovery cohort had been generated on one and the same sequencing platform. HLA typing included class I and class II loci at four-digit resolution. Typing coverage differed by locus: A, B, C, DRB1 and DQB1 were typed in about 620-640 donors, DQA1 in 522, DPA1 in some 570, and DPB1 in around 490. Roughly five DR-DQ haplotypes were treated as single units for association and clustering because of strong linkage in the cohort. On average, around 240,000 unique TCR beta nucleotide sequences were sequenced per donor among fewer than 500 genotyped donors of the cohort, with roughly 18% of those sequences being non-productive.

The CDR3 contains 12 residues, cysteine and phenylalanine counted. The only DNA kept is the CDR3, 36 bases in frame from the first base. Looking up the germline V gene yields CDR1 SGHAT and CDR2 FQNNGV. V and J lose 5 bases and 3 bases, and a span of 8 bases separates them. The cohort consisted of hundreds of healthy bone marrow donors. At the time of sampling, every cohort member was nominally healthy, though immune exposures that went unrecorded were likely present. The donor tested CMV seropositive and was one of the 289 seropositive cohort members. A peripheral blood sample was provided by each donor, and peripheral blood mononuclear cells were used for TCR beta sequencing. Genomic DNA extraction from the blood cell samples was performed with the Qiagen DNeasy Blood Extraction Kit. The full study reports these points: The classifier was reported to diagnose cytomegalovirus status with high specificity and sensitivity in both the original and validation cohorts. This cohort had only TCR beta chains sequenced, and the lack of alpha or paired-chain data limited which features could be detected. Most CMV-associated TCR beta chains appeared to be HLA-restricted in a later analysis, and the HLA associations seemed to be driven largely by CMV exposure. The earlier analysis of about 600 of the donors excluded approximately 15 rarely observed V segments, including chromosome 9 orphons, because counts were too low. The only immune exposure information available for the cohort was CMV serostatus. In a later analysis, several top co-occurrence clusters were reported to appear linked to parvovirus B19, influenza, CMV and Epstein-Barr virus. When HLA alleles, especially DR and DQ, strongly co-occurred, TCR associations were difficult to assign to individual alleles. The presence/absence analyses assumed that sequencing depth was roughly uniform across donors, and that assumption may not be true. In a later analysis, HLA-associated TCR beta chains showed more clonal expansion and lower generation probabilities than non-associated chains that were equally common. The authors suggested that the approach could potentially be extended to other disease states and immunological phenotypes. Specific HLA alleles were associated with 15,000 to 20,000 TCR beta sequences at a false discovery rate of 0.05 in a later analysis. In vitro tests confirmed that a few of the cytomegalovirus-associated TCR beta chains recognize cytomegalovirus antigens. Most TCR sequences were observed very rarely across donors, whereas some public TCRs were present in many individuals. Linkage disequilibrium might explain the correlated functional status among segregating V segments, but an unknown experimental factor could not be ruled out. A further reported finding was that TCR beta sequences accurately predicted the HLA-A and HLA-B alleles for most subjects in the first cohort. The sequencing pipeline was judged likely to have produced a cluster of highly shared sequence variants as a technical artifact. HLA typing was unavailable for some donors at each locus, so association tests used only the typed subset. The study listed 150 to 200 TCR beta chains as associated with cytomegalovirus. In an earlier analysis of about 550 of the donors, most TCR beta V segments were observed in productive rearrangements about 87% or about 30% of the time, broadly matching IMGT annotations. A later genetic analysis associated a missense DCLRE1C variant with V-gene and J-gene trimming of TCR beta chains, and an independent cohort replicated the association. Some IMGT-functional V segments, including TRBV6-2 and TRBV6-3, could not be told apart with the 87-base-pair reads, so those segments were excluded. According to a later genetic analysis, donors in an Asian-associated ancestry cluster had fewer N-insertions in productive TCRs than the roughly 700-donor mean. In a later analysis, the rate of TCR association differed among HLA loci, with DRB1 alleles having the most associated TCRs and HLA-C alleles having the fewest.

Note on this clone: This receptor's antigen is unknown. Base qualities are missing; no much larger clone stands one base away.

Library construction relied on the immunoSEQ multiplex PCR assay. The multiplex PCR relied on a mix of 60 forward primers for TCR Vbeta segments and 13 reverse primers for TCR Jbeta segments. Amplification of the CDR3 region of rearranged TCR beta genes was performed with a multiplex PCR assay on genomic DNA. On the Illumina HiSeq System, the amplified TCR beta libraries were sequenced as 87-base-pair reads. Per the authors' processing: In a later analysis, tens of millions of unique TCR beta chains were counted across the 650 to 750 repertoires, and approximately 9.9 million of these chains were shared by at least two donors. Raw reads were error-corrected and collapsed into unique sequences by a nearest-neighbor algorithm in which closely related sequences were merged to remove PCR and sequencing errors. To assign V, D and J gene segments, CDR3 sequences were aligned to IMGT reference sequences. Each retained sequence needed at least a six-nucleotide match to both a V gene segment and a J gene segment. A rearrangement counted as productive if the CDR3 had no stop codons and remained in frame with V and J, and every other rearrangement counted as non-productive. CDR3 was defined by IMGT convention, running from the second conserved V-encoded cysteine to the conserved J-encoded phenylalanine. In an earlier analysis of more than 550 of the donors, sequences lacking an unambiguous match to a single V gene segment were excluded. In an earlier analysis of several hundred of the donors, a V segment was called functional when productive rearrangements were above 56.7%, and segregating when the standard deviation between donors exceeded 5%. To diagnose cytomegalovirus status from the catalog of TCR beta chain sequences, a statistical classification framework was built. In a later analysis, V and J genes were assigned by comparing TCR nucleotide sequences against IMGT/GENE-DB human TR gene sequences. The TCRdist pipeline was used in a later analysis to assign CDR3 sequences and most-parsimonious VDJ recombination scenarios. In a later analysis, every TCR beta chain was defined by the combination of its CDR3 amino acid sequence and its V-gene family, and reads without a unique V-gene family were dropped. In a later analysis, approximately 640 highly shared, low-generation-probability nucleotide sequences were removed to address suspected cross-contamination and a sequencing artifact. In a later analysis, a clonal expansion index for each public chain was calculated from normalized within-repertoire ranks of inferred template counts. In a later analysis, generation probabilities were computed with a VDJ recombination model fitted to out-of-frame rearrangements, and the resulting probabilities were checked against IGoR. In a later analysis, TCR-TCR, TCR-HLA and TCR-CMV co-occurrence was scored with hypergeometric tests, and a repertoire-size bias correction was applied to TCR pairs. A later analysis estimated false discovery rates by permuting HLA or CMV assignments 20 times. In a later analysis, co-occurring TCRs were grouped with DBSCAN, and TCRdist sequence similarity was added when clustering was performed within HLA-allele-positive subsets. For co-occurrence clustering, repertoires with fewer than 30,000 or more than 120,000 public chains were excluded, along with five repertoires with anomalous nucleotide sharing. The source is immuneACCESS, and TCRdb retained only in-frame sequences with V and J called. Part of the clones is not carried over; for the studies checked, unresolved V genes explain less than half of this, and the remainder is unexplained. The V and J calls and clone size come from that table; D and trimming were worked out from the DNA. Across this sample there are over 60,000 clones, with about 68% seen only once. The biggest ten clones account for approximately 7% of the sample.

This sequence originates from a woman aged 30 to 39 in good health and CMV-seropositive. Input material: PBMCs. The chain couples TRBV11-2 to TRBJ2-7; there is no confident call for the D gene. The DNA is as follows: TGTGCCAGCAGCCCCCCGGGCTACGAGCAGTACTTC. Its protein is CASSPPGYEQYF.